This T cell receptor beta chain was sequenced during a study of shared clonotypes between healthy human individuals. Study-level points and caveats: Against clonotypes common to all four donors, non-shared ones had lower generation probabilities. When naive CD4 clonotypes were compared across four donors, about 5% were shared.

Donors, healthy HIV-negative adults, lacked recent acute infections or vaccinations. Replicate sorted-subset PCRs were loaded with 150 to 250 ng DNA, approximately 31,000 T cell genomes. Method: immunoSEQ multiplex PCR; TCRdb's copy keeps in-frame clones and lacks some. This sample has about 380,000 clones, with 96% found just once. Trimming at V came to 0 bases and at J to 1 base, leaving 4 bases not matched to a gene. Germline CDR1 is MGHDK and CDR2 is SYGVNS. CDR3 size: 17 residues. Concerning this clone itself: Its matching antigen is unknown.

The receptor was isolated from a man under 40 in good health. Sequencing input: memory CD8+ T cells sorted from blood. The subset denotes: CD45RO+ cells pooled with CCR7-negative TemRA cells. The chain uses TRBV25-1 and TRBJ2-3; TRBD1 agrees at 10 bases. The CDR3 nucleotides read TGTGCCAGCAGTGAATATATCGGGACAGGGGGCACAGATACGCAGTATTTT. Translating gives CASSEYIGTGGTDTQYF. Full variable domain (outside the CDR3, taken from reference TRBV25-1 and TRBJ2-3): EADIYQTPRYLVIGTGKKITLECSQTMGHDKMYWYQQDPGMELHLIHYSYGVNSTEKGDLSSESTVSRIRTEHFPLTLESARPSHTSQYLCASSEYIGTGGTDTQYFGPGTRLTVL.